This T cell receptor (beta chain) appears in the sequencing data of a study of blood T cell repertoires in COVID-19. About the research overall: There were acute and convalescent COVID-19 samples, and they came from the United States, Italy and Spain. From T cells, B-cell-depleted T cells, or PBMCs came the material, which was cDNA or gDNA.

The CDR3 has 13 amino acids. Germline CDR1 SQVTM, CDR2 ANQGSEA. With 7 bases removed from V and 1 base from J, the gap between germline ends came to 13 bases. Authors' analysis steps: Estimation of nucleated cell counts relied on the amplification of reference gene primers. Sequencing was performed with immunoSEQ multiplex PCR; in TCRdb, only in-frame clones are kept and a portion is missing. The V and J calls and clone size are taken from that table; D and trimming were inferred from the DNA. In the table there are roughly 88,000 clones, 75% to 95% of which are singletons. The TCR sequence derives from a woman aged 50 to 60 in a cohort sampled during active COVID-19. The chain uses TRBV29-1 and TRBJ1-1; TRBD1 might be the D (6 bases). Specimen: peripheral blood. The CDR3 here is CSAQGQTNTEAFF. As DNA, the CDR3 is TGCAGCGCCCAAGGACAGACGAACACTGAAGCTTTCTTT.